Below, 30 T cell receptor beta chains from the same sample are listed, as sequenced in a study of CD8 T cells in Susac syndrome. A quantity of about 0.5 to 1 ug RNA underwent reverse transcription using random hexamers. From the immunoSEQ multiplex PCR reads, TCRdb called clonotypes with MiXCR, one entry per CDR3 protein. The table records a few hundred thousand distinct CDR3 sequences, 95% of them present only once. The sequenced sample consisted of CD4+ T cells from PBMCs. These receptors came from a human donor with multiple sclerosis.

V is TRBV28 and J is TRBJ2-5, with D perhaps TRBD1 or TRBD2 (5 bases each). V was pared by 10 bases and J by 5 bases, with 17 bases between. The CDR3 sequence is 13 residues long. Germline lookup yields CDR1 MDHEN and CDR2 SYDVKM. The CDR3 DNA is TGTGCCACCTACGGGGACGGTCTGGAGACCCAGTACTTC. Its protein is CATYGDGLETQYF.

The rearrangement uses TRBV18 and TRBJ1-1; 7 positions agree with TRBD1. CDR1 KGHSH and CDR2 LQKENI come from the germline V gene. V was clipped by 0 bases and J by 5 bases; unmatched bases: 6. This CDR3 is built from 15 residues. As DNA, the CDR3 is TGTGCCAGCTCACCACCCAGGACAGGCCATACTGAAGCTTTCTTT. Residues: CASSPPRTGHTEAFF.

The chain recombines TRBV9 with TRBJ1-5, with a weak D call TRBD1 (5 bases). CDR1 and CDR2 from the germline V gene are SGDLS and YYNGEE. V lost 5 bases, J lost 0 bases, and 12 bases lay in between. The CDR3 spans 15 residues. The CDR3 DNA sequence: TGTGCCAGCAGTACTGACAGTAATAGCAATCAGCCCCAGCATTTT. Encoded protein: CASSTDSNSNQPQHF.

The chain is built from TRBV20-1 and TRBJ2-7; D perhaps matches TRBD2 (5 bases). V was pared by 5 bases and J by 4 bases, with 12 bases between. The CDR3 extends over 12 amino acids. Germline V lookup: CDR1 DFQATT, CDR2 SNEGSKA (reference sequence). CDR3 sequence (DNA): TGCAGTGCTCAGGAAAGCGGATACGAGCAGTACTTC. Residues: CSAQESGYEQYF.

The CDR3 here is CSGSQRVYNEQFF. The CDR3 DNA reads TGCAGTGGTTCCCAGCGGGTTTACAATGAGCAGTTCTTC. The rearrangement uses TRBV20-1 and TRBJ2-1; perhaps TRBD2 as D (6 bases). V was cut by 7 bases and J by 4 bases, with 14 bases left in between. The CDR3 contains 13 residues. Germline V gene data show CDR1 as DFQATT and CDR2 as SNEGSKA (reference sequence).

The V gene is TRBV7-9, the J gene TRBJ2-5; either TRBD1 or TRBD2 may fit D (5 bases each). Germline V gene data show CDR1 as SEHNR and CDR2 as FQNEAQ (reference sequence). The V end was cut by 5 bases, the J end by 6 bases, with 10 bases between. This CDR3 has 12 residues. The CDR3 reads CASSRGPQTQYF. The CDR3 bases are TGTGCCAGCAGCCGGGGCCCTCAGACCCAGTACTTC. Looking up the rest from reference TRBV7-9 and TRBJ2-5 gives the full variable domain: DTGVSQNPRHKITKRGQNVTFRCDPISEHNRLYWYRQTLGQGPEFLTYFQNEAQLEKSRLLSDRFSAERPKGSFSTLEIQRTEQGDSAMYLCASSRGPQTQYFGPGTRLLVL.

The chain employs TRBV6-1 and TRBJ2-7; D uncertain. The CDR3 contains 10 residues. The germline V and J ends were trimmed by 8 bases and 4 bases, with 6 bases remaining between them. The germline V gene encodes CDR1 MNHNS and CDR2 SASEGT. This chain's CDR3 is CASRNYEQYF. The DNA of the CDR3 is TGTGCCAGCCGGAATTACGAGCAGTACTTC.

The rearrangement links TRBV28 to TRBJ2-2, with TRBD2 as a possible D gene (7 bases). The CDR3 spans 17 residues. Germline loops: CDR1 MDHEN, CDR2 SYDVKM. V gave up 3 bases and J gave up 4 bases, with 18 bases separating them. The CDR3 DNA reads TGTGCCAGCAGTTTGGGGGGGCCTAAAACCGTCACCGGGGAGCTGTTTTTT. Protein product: CASSLGGPKTVTGELFF.

The CDR3 bases are TGTGCTAGTGGTCCCGTCGCGGGGATCTACGAGCAGTACTTC. Residues: CASGPVAGIYEQYF. The V and J genes are TRBV12-5 and TRBJ2-7, with D possibly TRBD2 on 6 matching bases. This CDR3 contains 14 residues. V lost 5 bases and J lost 3, with 14 bases in between. The germline V gene encodes CDR1 LGHNT and CDR2 FRNRAP.

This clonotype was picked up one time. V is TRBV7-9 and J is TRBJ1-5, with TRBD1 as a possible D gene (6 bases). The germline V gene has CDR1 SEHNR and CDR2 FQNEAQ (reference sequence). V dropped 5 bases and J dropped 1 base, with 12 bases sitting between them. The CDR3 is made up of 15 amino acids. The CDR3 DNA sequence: TGTGCCAGCAGCGTCAGGGGCGCAAGCAATCAGCCCCAGCATTTT. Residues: CASSVRGASNQPQHF.

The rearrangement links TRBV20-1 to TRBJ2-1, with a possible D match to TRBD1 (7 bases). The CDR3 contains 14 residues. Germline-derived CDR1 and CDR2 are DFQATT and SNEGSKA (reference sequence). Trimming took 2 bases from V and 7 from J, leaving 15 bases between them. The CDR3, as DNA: TGCAGTGCTAGATCTGGGCAGGGGGGTAATGAGCAGTTCTTC. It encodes CSARSGQGGNEQFF.

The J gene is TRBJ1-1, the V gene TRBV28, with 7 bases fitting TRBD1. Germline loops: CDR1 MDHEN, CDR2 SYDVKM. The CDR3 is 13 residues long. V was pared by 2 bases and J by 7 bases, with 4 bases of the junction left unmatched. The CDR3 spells CASSLMGQIEAFF. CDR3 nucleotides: TGTGCCAGCAGTTTAATGGGACAGATTGAAGCTTTCTTT.

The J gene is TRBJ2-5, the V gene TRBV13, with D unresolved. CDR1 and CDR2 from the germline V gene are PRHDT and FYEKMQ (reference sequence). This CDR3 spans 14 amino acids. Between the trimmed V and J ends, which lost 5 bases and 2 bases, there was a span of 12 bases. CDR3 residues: CASSRSRLQETQYF. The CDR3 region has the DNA TGTGCCAGCAGCCGGTCTCGCCTACAAGAGACCCAGTACTTC.

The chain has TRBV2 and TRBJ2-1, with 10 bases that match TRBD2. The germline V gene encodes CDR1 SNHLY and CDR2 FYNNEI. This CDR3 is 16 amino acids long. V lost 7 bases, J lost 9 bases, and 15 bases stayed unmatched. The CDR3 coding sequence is TGTGCCAGCACCGACTTTAGCGGGGGGAGACTGGGTGAGCAGTTCTTC. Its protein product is CASTDFSGGRLGEQFF.

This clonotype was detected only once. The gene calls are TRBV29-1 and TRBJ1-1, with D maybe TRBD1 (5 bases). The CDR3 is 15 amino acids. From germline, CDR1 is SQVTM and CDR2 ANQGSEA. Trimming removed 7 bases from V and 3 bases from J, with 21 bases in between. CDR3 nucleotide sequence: TGCAGCGCTCGCGGAGGGGTTTCAGGGCACACTGAAGCTTTCTTT. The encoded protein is CSARGGVSGHTEAFF.

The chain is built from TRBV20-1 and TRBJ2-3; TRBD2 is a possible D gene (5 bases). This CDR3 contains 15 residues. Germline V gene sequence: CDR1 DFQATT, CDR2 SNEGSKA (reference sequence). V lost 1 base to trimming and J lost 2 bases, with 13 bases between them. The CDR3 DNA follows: TGCAGTGCTAGAGCAAGAGGGCGAATCACAGATACGCAGTATTTT. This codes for CSARARGRITDTQYF.

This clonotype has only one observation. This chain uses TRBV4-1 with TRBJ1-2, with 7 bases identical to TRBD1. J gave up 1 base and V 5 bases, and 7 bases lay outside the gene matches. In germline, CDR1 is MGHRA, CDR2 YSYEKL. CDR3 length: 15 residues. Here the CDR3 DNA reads TGCGCCAGCAGCGCCAGACAGGGCGATAACTATGGCTACACCTTC. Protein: CASSARQGDNYGYTF.

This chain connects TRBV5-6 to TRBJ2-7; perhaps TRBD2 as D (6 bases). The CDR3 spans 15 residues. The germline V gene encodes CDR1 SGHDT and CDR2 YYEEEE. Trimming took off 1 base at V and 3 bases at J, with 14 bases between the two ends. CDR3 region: CASSLQLALNYEQYF. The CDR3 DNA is TGTGCCAGCAGCTTGCAACTAGCTTTAAACTACGAGCAGTACTTC.

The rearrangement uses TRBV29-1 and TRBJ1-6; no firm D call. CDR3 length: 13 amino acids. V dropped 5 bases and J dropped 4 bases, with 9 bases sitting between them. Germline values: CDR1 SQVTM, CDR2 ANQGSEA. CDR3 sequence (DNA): TGCAGCGTTAGACTGGCTTATAATTCACCCCTCCACTTT. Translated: CSVRLAYNSPLHF.

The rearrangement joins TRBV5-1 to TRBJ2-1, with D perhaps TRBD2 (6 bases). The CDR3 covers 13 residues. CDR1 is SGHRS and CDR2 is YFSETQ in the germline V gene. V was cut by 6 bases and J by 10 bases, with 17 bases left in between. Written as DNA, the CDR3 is TGCGCCAGCATGGAAGGGGCGGAGGGGGAGCAGTTCTTC. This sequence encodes CASMEGAEGEQFF.

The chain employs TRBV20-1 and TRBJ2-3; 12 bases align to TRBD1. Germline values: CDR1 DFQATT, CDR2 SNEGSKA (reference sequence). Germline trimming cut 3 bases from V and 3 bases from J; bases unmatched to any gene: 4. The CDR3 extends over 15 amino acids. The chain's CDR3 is CSARGDRGRTDTQYF. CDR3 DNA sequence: TGCAGTGCTAGGGGGGACAGGGGGCGTACAGATACGCAGTATTTT.

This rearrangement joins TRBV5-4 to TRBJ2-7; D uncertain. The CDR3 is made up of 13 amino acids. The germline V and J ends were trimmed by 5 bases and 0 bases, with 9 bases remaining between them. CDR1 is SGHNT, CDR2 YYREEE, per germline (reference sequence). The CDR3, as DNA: TGTGCCAGCAGTTCTAGAACCTCCTACGAGCAGTACTTC. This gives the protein CASSSRTSYEQYF.

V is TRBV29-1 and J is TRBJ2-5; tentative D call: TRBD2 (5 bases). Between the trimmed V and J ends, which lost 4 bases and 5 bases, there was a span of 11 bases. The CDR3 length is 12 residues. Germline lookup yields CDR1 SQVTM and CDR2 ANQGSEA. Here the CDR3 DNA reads TGCAGCGTTGTACTAGTCGGGGAGACCCAGTACTTC. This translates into CSVVLVGETQYF.

CDR3 residues: CASRDGTSGTDTQYF. In DNA, the CDR3 is TGTGCCAGCAGGGACGGGACTAGCGGCACAGATACGCAGTATTTT. The J gene is TRBJ2-3, the V gene TRBV28; 10 bases match TRBD2. The CDR3 runs 15 residues. Unmatched junction bases numbered 4, after V lost 6 bases and J lost 1 base. Germline V lookup: CDR1 MDHEN, CDR2 SYDVKM.

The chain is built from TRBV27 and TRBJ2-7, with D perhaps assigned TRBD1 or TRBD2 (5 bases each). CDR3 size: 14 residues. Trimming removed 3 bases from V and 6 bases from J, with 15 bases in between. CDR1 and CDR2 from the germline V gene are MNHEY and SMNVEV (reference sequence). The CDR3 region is CASSFGTPKAEQYF. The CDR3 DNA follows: TGTGCCAGCAGTTTCGGGACCCCCAAGGCCGAGCAGTACTTC.

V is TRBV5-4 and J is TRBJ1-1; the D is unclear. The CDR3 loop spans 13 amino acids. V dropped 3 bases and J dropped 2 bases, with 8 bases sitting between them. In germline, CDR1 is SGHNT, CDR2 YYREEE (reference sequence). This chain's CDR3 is CASSWAGNTEAFF. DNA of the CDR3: TGTGCCAGCAGCTGGGCGGGAAACACTGAAGCTTTCTTT.

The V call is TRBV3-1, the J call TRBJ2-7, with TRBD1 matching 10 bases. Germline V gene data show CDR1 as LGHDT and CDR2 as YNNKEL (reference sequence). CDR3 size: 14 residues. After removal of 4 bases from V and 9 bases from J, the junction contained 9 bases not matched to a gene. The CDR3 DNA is TGTGCCAGCAGCCGGGACAGGGGCCATAGAGGGCAGTACTTC. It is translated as CASSRDRGHRGQYF.

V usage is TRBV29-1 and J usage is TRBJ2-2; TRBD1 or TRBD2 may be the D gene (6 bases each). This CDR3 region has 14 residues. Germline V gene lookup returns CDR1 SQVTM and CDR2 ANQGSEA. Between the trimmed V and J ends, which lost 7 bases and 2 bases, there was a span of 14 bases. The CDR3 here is CSGHRGTNTGELFF. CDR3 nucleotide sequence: TGCAGCGGCCACCGGGGGACAAACACCGGGGAGCTGTTTTTT.

The CDR3 here is CASSLRGGRETQYF. In DNA form, the CDR3 reads TGTGCCAGCAGCCTACGGGGGGGCCGCGAGACCCAGTACTTC. V gene TRBV3-1 combines with J gene TRBJ2-5; 8 nucleotides line up with TRBD2. The CDR3 covers 14 residues. In germline, CDR1 is LGHDT, CDR2 YNNKEL (reference sequence). J was trimmed by 5 bases and V by 4 bases; bases with no gene match: 6.

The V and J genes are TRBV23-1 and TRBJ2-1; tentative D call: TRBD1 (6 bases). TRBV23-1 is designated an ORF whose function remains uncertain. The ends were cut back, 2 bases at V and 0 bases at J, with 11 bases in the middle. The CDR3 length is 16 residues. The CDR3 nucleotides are TGCGCCAGCAGTCAAGGACAGCAAAGCTCCTACAATGAGCAGTTCTTC. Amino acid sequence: CASSQGQQSSYNEQFF.